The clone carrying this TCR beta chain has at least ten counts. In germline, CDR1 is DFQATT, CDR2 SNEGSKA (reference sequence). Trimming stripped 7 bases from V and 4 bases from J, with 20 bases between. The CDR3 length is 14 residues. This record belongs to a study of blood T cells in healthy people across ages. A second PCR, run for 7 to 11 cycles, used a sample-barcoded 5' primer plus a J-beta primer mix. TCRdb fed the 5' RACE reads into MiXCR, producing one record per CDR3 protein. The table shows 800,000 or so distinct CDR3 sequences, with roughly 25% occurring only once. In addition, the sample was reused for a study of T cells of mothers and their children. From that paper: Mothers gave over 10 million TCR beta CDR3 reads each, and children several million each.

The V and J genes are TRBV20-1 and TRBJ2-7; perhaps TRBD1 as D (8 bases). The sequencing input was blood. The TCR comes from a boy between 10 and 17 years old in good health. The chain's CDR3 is CSVAGGQGGYEQYF. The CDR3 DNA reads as TGCAGTGTCGCAGGCGGACAGGGAGGGTACGAGCAGTACTTC.